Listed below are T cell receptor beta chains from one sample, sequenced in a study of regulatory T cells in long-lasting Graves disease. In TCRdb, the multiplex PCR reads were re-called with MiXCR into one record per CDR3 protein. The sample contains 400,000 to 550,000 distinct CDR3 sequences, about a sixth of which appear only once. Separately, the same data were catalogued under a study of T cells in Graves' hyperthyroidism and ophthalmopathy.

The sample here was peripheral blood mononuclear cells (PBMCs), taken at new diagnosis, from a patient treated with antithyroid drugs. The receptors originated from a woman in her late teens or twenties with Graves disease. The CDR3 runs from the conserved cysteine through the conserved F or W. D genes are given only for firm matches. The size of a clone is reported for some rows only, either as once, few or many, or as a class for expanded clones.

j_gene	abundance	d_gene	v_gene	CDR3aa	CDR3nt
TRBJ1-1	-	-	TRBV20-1	CSARFSGVRGLNTEAFF	TGCAGTGCTAGATTTTCGGGGGTTAGGGGGTTGAACACTGAAGCTTTCTTT
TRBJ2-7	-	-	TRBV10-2	CASSEDEQGVFERYF	TGCGCCAGCTCCGAAGATGAACAGGGTGTTTTCGAGCGGTACTTC
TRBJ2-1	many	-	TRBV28	CASSLSGVAYNEQFF	TGTGCCAGCAGTTTGTCGGGAGTAGCCTACAATGAGCAGTTCTTC
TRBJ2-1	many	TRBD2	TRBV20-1	CSASPAGRNEQFF	TGCAGTGCTAGCCCAGCGGGACGCAATGAGCAGTTCTTC
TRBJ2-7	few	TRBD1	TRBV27	CASSFTGQPFYEQYF	TGTGCCAGCAGTTTCACGGGACAGCCTTTCTACGAGCAGTACTTC
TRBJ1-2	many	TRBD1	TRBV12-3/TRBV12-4	CASSTKTGPNYGYTF	TGTGCCAGCAGTACGAAGACAGGGCCCAACTATGGCTACACCTTC
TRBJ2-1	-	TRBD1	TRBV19	CASTPGQGSFNEQFF	TGTGCCAGTACTCCGGGACAGGGCTCATTTAATGAGCAGTTCTTC
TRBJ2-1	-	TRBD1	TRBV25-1	CASSEMTGAFYNEQFF	TGTGCCAGCAGTGAAATGACAGGGGCTTTCTACAATGAGCAGTTCTTC
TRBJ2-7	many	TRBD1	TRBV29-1	CSVEARGPTYEQYF	TGCAGCGTTGAAGCCAGGGGGCCTACCTACGAGCAGTACTTC
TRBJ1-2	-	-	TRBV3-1	CASSQKQHYGYTF	TGTGCCAGCAGCCAAAAGCAGCACTATGGCTACACCTTC
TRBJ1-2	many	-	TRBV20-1	CSARVRQNYGYTF	TGCAGTGCTAGAGTTCGGCAGAACTATGGCTACACCTTC
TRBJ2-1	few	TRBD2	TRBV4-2	CASSQKGTSGSYNEQFF	TGTGCCAGCAGCCAAAAAGGGACTAGCGGGAGTTACAATGAGCAGTTCTTC
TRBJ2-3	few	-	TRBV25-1	CASSHLGKGIADTQYF	TGTGCCAGCAGTCACCTGGGGAAAGGTATAGCAGATACGCAGTATTTT
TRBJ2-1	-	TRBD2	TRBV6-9	CASSSPGLAVEQFF	TGTGCCAGCAGTTCCCCGGGACTAGCAGTTGAGCAGTTCTTC
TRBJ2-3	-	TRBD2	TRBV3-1	CASSQELAGAPDTQYF	TGTGCCAGCAGCCAAGAACTAGCGGGAGCGCCAGATACGCAGTATTTT
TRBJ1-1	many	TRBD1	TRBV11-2	CASSLWGQGRWTEAFF	TGTGCCAGCAGCTTATGGGGACAGGGGCGGTGGACTGAAGCTTTCTTT
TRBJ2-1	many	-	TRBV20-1	CSAGQAGYNEQFF	TGCAGTGCTGGACAGGCGGGGTACAATGAGCAGTTCTTC
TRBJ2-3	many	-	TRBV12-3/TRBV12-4	CASRLILESTDTQYF	TGTGCCAGCAGATTGATACTAGAGAGCACAGATACGCAGTATTTT
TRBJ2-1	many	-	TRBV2	CASSWTDSYNEQFF	TGTGCCAGCAGCTGGACGGACTCCTACAATGAGCAGTTCTTC
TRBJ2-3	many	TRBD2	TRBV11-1	CASSLARAGGLTDTQYF	TGTGCCAGCAGCTTAGCCCGAGCGGGAGGGCTTACAGATACGCAGTATTTT
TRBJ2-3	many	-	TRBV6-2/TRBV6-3	CASSEGITQGGTDTQYF	TGTGCCAGCAGTGAAGGAATAACCCAAGGAGGCACAGATACGCAGTATTTT
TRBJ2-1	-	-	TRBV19	CASSPQGTERSSYNEQFF	TGTGCCAGTAGTCCCCAAGGGACGGAGAGGAGTTCCTACAATGAGCAGTTCTTC
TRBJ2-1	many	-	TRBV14	CASSRTGGSGEQFF	TGTGCCAGCAGCCGGACTGGGGGGTCTGGTGAGCAGTTCTTC
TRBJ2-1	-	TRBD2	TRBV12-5	CASGLTPGLAYEQFF	TGTGCTAGTGGTTTGACTCCCGGACTAGCCTACGAGCAGTTCTTC
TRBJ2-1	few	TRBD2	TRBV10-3	CAIWGGSYNEQFF	TGTGCCATCTGGGGGGGCTCCTACAATGAGCAGTTCTTC
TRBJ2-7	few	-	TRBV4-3	CASSRDKSYEQYF	TGCGCCAGCAGCCGAGACAAGTCCTACGAGCAGTACTTC
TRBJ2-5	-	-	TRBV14	CASSQVGRLQETQYF	TGTGCCAGCAGCCAGGTAGGACGGCTACAAGAGACCCAGTACTTC
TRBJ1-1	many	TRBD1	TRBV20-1	CSADPRTGNTEAFF	TGCAGTGCCGATCCCCGGACAGGGAACACTGAAGCTTTCTTT
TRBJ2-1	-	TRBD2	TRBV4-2	CASSHGRGDGLENNEQFF	TGTGCCAGCAGCCATGGCCGGGGGGACGGACTAGAGAACAATGAGCAGTTCTTC
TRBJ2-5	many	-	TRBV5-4	CASSLAGSVGYQETQYF	TGTGCCAGCAGCTTGGCAGGCTCAGTGGGTTACCAAGAGACCCAGTACTTC
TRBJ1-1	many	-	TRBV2	CASTWGGRTEAFF	TGTGCCAGCACTTGGGGGGGCCGGACTGAAGCTTTCTTT
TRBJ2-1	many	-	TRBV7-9	CASSWTAEPCF	TGTGCCAGCAGCTGGACGGCGGAACCTTGTTTC
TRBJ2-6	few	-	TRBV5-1	CASSLGHSSGANVLTF	TGCGCCAGCAGCTTGGGACACTCCTCTGGGGCCAACGTCCTGACTTTC
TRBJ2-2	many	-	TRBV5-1	CASSLSTANTGELFF	TGCGCCAGCAGCTTGAGTACCGCGAACACCGGGGAGCTGTTTTTT
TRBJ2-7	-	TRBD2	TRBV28	CASTLTVGREQYF	TGTGCCAGCACCCTCACGGTCGGGAGGGAGCAGTACTTC
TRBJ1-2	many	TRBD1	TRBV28	CASSPDRGLVYGYTF	TGTGCCAGCAGTCCCGACAGGGGGCTCGTCTATGGCTACACCTTC
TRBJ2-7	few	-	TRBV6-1	CASSEFLGVEQYF	TGTGCCAGCAGTGAATTCTTAGGGGTTGAGCAGTACTTC
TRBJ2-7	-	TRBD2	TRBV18	CASSRLAGGVEQYF	TGTGCCAGCTCAAGGCTAGCGGGAGGAGTCGAGCAGTACTTC
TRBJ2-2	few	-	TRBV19	CASSILGLAPNTGELFF	TGTGCCAGTAGTATTTTGGGGCTAGCGCCGAACACCGGGGAGCTGTTTTTT